Listed below are T cell receptor beta chains from one sample, sequenced in a study of early T cells in non-severe SARS-CoV-2 infection. TCRdb processed the 5' RACE reads anew with MiXCR; each CDR3 protein has one entry. The sample has about 60,000 distinct CDR3 sequences, about 9.8% seen once. Sequenced sample: whole blood. The receptors come from an adult who was a healthcare worker with PCR-confirmed SARS-CoV-2 infection or an uninfected control (not recorded which). The CDR3 runs from the conserved cysteine through the conserved F or W. D genes are given only for firm matches. Rows may omit the clone size; those that give it use once, few, many or a size class.

j_call,d_call,v_call,clone_size,cdr3_nt,cdr3_aa
TRBJ2-2,TRBD1,TRBV6-5,NA,TGTGCCAGCAGAGGACAGGCGAACACCGGGGAGCTGTTTTTT,CASRGQANTGELFF
TRBJ2-7,NA,TRBV5-1,many,TGCGCCAGCAGCATGGACCATCAGTCCTACGAGCAGTACTTC,CASSMDHQSYEQYF
TRBJ2-6,NA,TRBV20-1,many,TGCAGTGCTATTATTCCTGGTGGGGCCAACGTCCTGACTTTC,CSAIIPGGANVLTF
TRBJ1-1,NA,TRBV10-2,many,TGCGCCAGCAGTGAGCGAGGAGGGAAGAACACTGAAGCTTTCTTT,CASSERGGKNTEAFF
TRBJ2-2,NA,TRBV20-1,NA,TGCGCCTCCGGGGATCCCGGGGCCACCGGGGAGCTGTTTTTT,CASGDPGATGELFF
TRBJ1-1,NA,TRBV5-1,NA,TGCGCCAGCAGCTTGATCACCGGGGACCGGGCTGAAGCTTTCTTT,CASSLITGDRAEAFF
TRBJ2-1,TRBD2,TRBV5-1,many,TGCGCCAGCAGCCCCCCAACTAGCGGGAGCGGGGATGAGCAGTTCTTC,CASSPPTSGSGDEQFF
TRBJ1-5,TRBD1,TRBV7-9,many,TGTGCCAGCAGCCCTGGGACAGGGGGATCTCAGCCCCAGCATTTT,CASSPGTGGSQPQHF
TRBJ2-3,NA,TRBV19,few,TGTGCCAGTAGTTCGGGACCTCAGTACACAGATACGCAGTATTTT,CASSSGPQYTDTQYF
TRBJ1-1,NA,TRBV7-9,NA,TGTGCCAGCAGCTTAGCGCGGGGGCCCCGTCTGAACACTGAAGCTTTCTTT,CASSLARGPRLNTEAFF
TRBJ2-5,NA,TRBV11-2,few,TGTGCCAGCAGCTTACGACAAATGGAAGAGACCCAGTACTTC,CASSLRQMEETQYF
TRBJ2-1,NA,TRBV14,many,TGTGCCAGCAGCCAAGAATTACAGCGCAATGAGCAGTTCTTC,CASSQELQRNEQFF
TRBJ2-7,NA,TRBV14,many,TGTGCCAGCAGCCAAGCCGGGTTGAGCTCCTACGAGCAGTACTTC,CASSQAGLSSYEQYF
TRBJ2-7,NA,TRBV5-6,NA,TGTGCCAGCAGCGATTCCGTCTACGAGCAGTACTTC,CASSDSVYEQYF
TRBJ2-3,NA,TRBV5-8,many,TGTGCCAGCAGCTTGTCTGCGAGGGCGTCGCACCGCACAGATACGCAGTATTTT,CASSLSARASHRTDTQYF
TRBJ1-2,NA,TRBV20-1,NA,TGCAGTGCTAGAGACCTGAAACAGGGATCCAACTATGGCTACACCTTC,CSARDLKQGSNYGYTF
TRBJ2-3,TRBD1,TRBV5-1,many,TGCGCCAGCAGCTTAGTTGGACAGGGTGAAGATACGCAGTATTTT,CASSLVGQGEDTQYF
TRBJ2-1,TRBD2,TRBV4-2,many,TGTGCCAGCAGCCAAGAGAGTCTCTCGGGACTAGGTTCCCATGAGCAGTTCTTC,CASSQESLSGLGSHEQFF